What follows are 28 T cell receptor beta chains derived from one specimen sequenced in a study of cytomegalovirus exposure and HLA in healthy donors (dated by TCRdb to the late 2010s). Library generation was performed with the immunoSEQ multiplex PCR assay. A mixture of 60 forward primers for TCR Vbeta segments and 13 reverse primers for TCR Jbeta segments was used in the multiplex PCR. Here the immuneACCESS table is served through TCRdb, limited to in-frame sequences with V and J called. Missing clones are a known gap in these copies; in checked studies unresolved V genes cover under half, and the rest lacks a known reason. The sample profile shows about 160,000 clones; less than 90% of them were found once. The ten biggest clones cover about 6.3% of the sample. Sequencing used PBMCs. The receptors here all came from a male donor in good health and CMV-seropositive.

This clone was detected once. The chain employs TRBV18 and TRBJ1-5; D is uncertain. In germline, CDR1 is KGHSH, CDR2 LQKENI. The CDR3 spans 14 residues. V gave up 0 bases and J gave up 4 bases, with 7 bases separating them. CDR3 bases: TGTGCCAGCTCACCACCGGGAGGGAATCAGCCCCAGCATTTT. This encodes CASSPPGGNQPQHF.

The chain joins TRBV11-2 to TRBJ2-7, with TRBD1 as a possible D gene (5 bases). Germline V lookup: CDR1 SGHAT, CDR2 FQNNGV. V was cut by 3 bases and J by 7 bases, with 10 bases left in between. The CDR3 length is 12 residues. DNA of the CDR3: TGTGCCAGCAGCTTGTTGGCAGGGGAGCAGTACTTC. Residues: CASSLLAGEQYF.

CDR3 coding DNA: TGCGCCAGCAGCTTGTGGGGCGGGATGCCAGATACGCAGTATTTT. As protein: CASSLWGGMPDTQYF. J is TRBJ2-3 and V is TRBV5-1, with D maybe TRBD2 (6 bases). The ends were cut back, 1 base at V and 4 bases at J, with 13 bases in the middle. Germline values: CDR1 SGHRS, CDR2 YFSETQ. This CDR3 has 15 residues.

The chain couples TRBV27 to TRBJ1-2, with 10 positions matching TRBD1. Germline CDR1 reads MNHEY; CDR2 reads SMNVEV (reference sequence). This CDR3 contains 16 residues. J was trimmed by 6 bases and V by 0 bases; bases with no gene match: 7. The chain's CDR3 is CASSLSSDRGLDGYTF. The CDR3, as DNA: TGTGCCAGCAGTTTATCCTCAGACAGGGGGCTAGATGGCTACACCTTC.

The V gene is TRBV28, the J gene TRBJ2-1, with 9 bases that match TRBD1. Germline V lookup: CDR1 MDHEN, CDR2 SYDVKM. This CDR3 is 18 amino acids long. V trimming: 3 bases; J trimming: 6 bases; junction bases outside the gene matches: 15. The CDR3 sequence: CASSLGNTGTGFSNEQFF. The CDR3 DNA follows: TGTGCCAGCAGTTTGGGGAACACCGGGACAGGGTTTTCCAATGAGCAGTTCTTC.

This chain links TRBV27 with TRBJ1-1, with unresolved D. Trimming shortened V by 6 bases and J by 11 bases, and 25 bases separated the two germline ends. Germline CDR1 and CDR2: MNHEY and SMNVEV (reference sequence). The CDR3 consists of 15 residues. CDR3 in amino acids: CASRVVGRSSSGAFF. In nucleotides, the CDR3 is TGTGCCAGCAGGGTGGTGGGCAGGTCTTCTTCTGGTGCTTTCTTT.

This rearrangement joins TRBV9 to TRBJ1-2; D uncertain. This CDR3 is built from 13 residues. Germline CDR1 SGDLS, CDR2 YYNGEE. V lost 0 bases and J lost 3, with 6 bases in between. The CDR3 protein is CASSVGGDYGYTF. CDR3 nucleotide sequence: TGTGCCAGCAGCGTAGGCGGGGACTATGGCTACACCTTC.

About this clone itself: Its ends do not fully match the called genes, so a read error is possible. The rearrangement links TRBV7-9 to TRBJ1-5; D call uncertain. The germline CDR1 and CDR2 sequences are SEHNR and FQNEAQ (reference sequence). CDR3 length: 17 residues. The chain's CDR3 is CSSSSTRGEIGNQPQHF. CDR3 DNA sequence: TGTTCCAGCAGCTCCACGCGAGGCGAAATTGGCAATCAGCCCCAGCATTTT.

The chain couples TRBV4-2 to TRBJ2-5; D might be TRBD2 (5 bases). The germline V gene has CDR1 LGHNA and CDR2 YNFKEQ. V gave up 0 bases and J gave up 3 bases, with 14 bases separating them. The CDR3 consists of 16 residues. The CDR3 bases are TGTGCCAGCAGCCAAGACCCTCTCTTGAGGGAAGAGACCCAGTACTTC. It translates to CASSQDPLLREETQYF.

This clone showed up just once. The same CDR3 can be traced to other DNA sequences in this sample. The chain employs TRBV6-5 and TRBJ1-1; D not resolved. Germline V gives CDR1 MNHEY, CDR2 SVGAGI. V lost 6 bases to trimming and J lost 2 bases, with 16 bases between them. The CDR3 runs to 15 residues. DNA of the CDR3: TGTGCCAGCAGCCCCGGTGGGCAGGTTAACACTGAAGCTTTCTTT. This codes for CASSPGGQVNTEAFF.

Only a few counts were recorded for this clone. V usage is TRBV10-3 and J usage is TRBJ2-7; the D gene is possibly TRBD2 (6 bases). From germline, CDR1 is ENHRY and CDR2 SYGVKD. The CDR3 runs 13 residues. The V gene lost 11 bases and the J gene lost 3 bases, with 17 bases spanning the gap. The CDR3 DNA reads TGTGCCGTCGGCGGGACCCCGGACTACGAGCAGTACTTC. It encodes CAVGGTPDYEQYF.

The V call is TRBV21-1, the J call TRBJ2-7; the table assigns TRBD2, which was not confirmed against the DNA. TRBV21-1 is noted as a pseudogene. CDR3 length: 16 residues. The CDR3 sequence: CASSKVTSGFSYEQYF. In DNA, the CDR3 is TGTGCCAGCAGCAAAGTTACTAGCGGGTTCTCCTACGAGCAGTACTTC.

The CDR3 bases are TGCGCCAGCAGCTTCCTAGGGTTAGCGGGTATTTACAATGAGCAGTTCTTC. Translated, it gives CASSFLGLAGIYNEQFF. The chain recombines TRBV5-1 with TRBJ2-1; TRBD2 matches 7 bases. With V trimmed by 2 bases and J by 4 bases, 12 bases remained unmatched. Germline V gene lookup returns CDR1 SGHRS and CDR2 YFSETQ. The CDR3 spans 17 residues.

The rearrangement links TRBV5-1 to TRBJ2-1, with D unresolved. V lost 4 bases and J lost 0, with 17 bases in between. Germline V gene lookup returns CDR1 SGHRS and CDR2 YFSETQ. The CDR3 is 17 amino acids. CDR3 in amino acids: CASSLNVASSSYNEQFF. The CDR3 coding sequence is TGCGCCAGCAGCCTCAACGTGGCGTCTAGCTCCTACAATGAGCAGTTCTTC.

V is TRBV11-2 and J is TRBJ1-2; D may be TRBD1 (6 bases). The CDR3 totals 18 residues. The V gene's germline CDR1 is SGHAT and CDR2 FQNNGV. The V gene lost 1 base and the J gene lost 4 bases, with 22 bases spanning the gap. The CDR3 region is CASSLAHSSHRDIYGYTF. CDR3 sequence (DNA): TGTGCCAGCAGCTTAGCGCACTCCTCGCACAGGGACATCTATGGCTACACCTTC. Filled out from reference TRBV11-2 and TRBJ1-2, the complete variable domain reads EAGVAQSPRYKIIEKRQSVAFWCNPISGHATLYWYQQILGQGPKLLIQFQNNGVVDDSQLPKDRFSAERLKGVDSTLKIQPAKLEDSAVYLCASSLAHSSHRDIYGYTFGSGTRLTVV.

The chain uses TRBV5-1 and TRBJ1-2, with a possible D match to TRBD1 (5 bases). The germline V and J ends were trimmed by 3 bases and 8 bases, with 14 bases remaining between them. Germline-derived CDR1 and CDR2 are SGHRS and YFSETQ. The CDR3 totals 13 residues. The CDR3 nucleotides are TGCGCCAGCAGCTCGGACAACGAAGCCGGCTACACCTTC. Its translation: CASSSDNEAGYTF.

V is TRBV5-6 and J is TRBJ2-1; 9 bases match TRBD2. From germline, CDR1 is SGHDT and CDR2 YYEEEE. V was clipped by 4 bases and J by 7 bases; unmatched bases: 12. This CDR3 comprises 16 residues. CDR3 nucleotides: TGTGCCAGCAGCGAAATAGCGGGAGAGAGAGGAAATGAGCAGTTCTTC. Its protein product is CASSEIAGERGNEQFF. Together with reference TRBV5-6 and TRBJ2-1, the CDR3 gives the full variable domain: DAGVTQSPTHLIKTRGQQVTLRCSPKSGHDTVSWYQQALGQGPQFIFQYYEEEERQRGNFPDRFSGHQFPNYSSELNVNALLLGDSALYLCASSEIAGERGNEQFFGPGTRLTVL.

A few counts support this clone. The CDR3 nucleotides are TGTGCCAGCAGTTTTGGGCCTATAGGGGACCAGTACTTC. Translated, it gives CASSFGPIGDQYF. V and J are TRBV27 and TRBJ2-5; tentative D call: TRBD1 (5 bases). CDR3 length: 13 residues. CDR1 MNHEY and CDR2 SMNVEV come from the germline V gene (reference sequence). With 3 bases removed from V and 10 bases from J, the gap between germline ends came to 15 bases.

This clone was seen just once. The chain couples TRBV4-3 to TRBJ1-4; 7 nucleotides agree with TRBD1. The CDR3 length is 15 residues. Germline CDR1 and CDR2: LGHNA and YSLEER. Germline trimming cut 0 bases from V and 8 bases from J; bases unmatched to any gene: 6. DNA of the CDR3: TGCGCCAGCAGCCAAGAAGGATCAGGGGGAGAAAAACTGTTTTTT. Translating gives CASSQEGSGGEKLFF.

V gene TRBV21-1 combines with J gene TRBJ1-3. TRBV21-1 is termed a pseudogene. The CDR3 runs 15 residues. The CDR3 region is CASSPPGNSGNTIYF. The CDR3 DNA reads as TGTGCCAGCAGCCCCCCGGGGAACTCTGGAAACACCATATATTTT.

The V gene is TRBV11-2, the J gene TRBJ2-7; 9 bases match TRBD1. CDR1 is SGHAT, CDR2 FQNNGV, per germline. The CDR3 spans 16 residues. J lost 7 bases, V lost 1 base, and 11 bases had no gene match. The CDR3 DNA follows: TGTGCCAGCAGCTTAGGCTCAGGACAGGGGACCAGGGAGCAGTACTTC. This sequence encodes CASSLGSGQGTREQYF.

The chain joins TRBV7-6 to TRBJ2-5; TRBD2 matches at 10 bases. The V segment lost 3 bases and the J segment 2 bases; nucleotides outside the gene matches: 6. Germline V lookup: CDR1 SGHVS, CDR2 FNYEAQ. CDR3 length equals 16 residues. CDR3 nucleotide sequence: TGTGCCAGCAGCTTGGGGGGGACTAGCGTGCAAGAGACCCAGTACTTC. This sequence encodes CASSLGGTSVQETQYF. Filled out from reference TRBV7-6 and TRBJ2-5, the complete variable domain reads GAGVSQSPRYKVTKRGQDVALRCDPISGHVSLYWYRQALGQGPEFLTYFNYEAQQDKSGLPNDRFSAERPEGSISTLTIQRTEQRDSAMYRCASSLGGTSVQETQYFGPGTRLLVL.

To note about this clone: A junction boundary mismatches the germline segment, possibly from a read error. Here the CDR3 reads CASSYSGQISGNAIYF. The CDR3 nucleotides are TGTGCCAGCAGTTACTCGGGACAGATCTCTGGAAACGCCATATATTTT. V is TRBV6-5 and J is TRBJ1-3, with 7 bases identical to TRBD1. The CDR3 length is 16 residues. CDR1 and CDR2 (germline): MNHEY, SVGAGI.

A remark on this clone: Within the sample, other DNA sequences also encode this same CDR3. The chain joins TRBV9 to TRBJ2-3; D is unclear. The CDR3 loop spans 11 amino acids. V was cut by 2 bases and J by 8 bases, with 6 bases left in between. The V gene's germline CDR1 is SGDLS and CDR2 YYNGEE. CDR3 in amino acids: CASSVGRTQYF. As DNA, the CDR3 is TGTGCCAGCAGCGTTGGGCGTACGCAGTATTTT. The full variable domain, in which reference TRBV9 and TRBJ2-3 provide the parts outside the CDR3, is DSGVTQTPKHLITATGQRVTLRCSPRSGDLSVYWYQQSLDQGLQFLIQYYNGEERAKGNILERFSAQQFPDLHSELNLSSLELGDSALYFCASSVGRTQYFGPGTRLTVL.

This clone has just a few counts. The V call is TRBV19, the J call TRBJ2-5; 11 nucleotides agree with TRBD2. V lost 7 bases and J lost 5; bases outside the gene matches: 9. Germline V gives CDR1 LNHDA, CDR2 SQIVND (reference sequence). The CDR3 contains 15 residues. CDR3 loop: CASNPTGTSGETQYF. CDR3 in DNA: TGTGCCAGTAATCCTACCGGGACTAGCGGTGAGACCCAGTACTTC. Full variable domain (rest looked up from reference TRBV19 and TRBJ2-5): DGGITQSPKYLFRKEGQNVTLSCEQNLNHDAMYWYRQDPGQGLRLIYYSQIVNDFQKGDIAEGYSVSREKKESFPLTVTSAQKNPTAFYLCASNPTGTSGETQYFGPGTRLLVL.

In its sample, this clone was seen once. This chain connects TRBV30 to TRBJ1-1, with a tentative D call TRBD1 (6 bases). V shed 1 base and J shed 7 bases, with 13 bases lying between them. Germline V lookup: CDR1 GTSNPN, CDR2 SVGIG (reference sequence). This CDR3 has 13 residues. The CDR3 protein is CAWSEAHRVEAFF. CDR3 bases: TGTGCCTGGAGTGAGGCGCACAGGGTTGAAGCTTTCTTT.

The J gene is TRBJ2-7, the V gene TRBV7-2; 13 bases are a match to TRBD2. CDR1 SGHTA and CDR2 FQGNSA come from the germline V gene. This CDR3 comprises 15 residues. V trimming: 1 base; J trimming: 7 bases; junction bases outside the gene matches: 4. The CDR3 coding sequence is TGTGCCAGCAGCTTAGGACTAGCGGGAGGTCAGGAGCAGTACTTC. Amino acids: CASSLGLAGGQEQYF.

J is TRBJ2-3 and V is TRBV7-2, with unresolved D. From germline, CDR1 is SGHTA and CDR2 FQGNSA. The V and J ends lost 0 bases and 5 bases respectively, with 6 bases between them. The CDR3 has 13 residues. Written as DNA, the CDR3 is TGTGCCAGCAGCTTAGCGCTCGGAGATACGCAGTATTTT. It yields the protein CASSLALGDTQYF.